Sequencing of this T cell receptor beta chain was carried out in a study of shared clonotypes between healthy human individuals. This table comes from immunoSEQ multiplex PCR, and its TCRdb copy is limited to in-frame clones, with some not included. The table lists roughly 2.5 million clones, more than 80% of them singletons. This CDR3 comprises 13 residues. The germline CDR1 and CDR2 sequences are LNHDA and SQIVND (reference sequence). Trimming shortened V by 6 bases and J by 8 bases, and 17 bases separated the two germline ends. This clone showed up just once. The TCR comes from a young man in good health. The chain combines TRBV19 with TRBJ2-7; maybe TRBD1 (6 bases). Material for sequencing was naive CD4+ T cells sorted from blood. Documented subset: CD45RA+ positively selected. In DNA, the CDR3 is TGTGCCAGTAGCCATGGGGCAGGGGATAAGCAGTACTTC. Translation: CASSHGAGDKQYF.